This TCR beta chain emerged from a study of blood T cell repertoires in COVID-19. The wider study: Donors in the United States, Italy and Spain gave samples during acute or convalescent COVID-19. From T cells, B-cell-depleted T cells, or PBMCs came the material, which was cDNA or gDNA.

This CDR3 region has 14 residues. Between the trimmed V and J ends, which lost 7 bases and 2 bases, there was a span of 15 bases. Per germline, CDR1 MNHEY and CDR2 SVGAGI. Clones were read by immunoSEQ multiplex PCR, and TCRdb kept only the in-frame ones, dropping some. The sample shows some 16,000 clones, 70% to 90% of them seen only once. What was sequenced was peripheral blood. The chain uses TRBV6-5 and TRBJ2-7; D not resolved. The sequence was obtained from a man aged 80 or over with acute or convalescent COVID-19. This CDR3 is CASNEQSVPYEQYF. The CDR3 DNA is TGTGCCAGCAACGAACAGTCGGTACCCTACGAGCAGTACTTC.